This record concerns one T cell receptor (beta chain) sequence. CDR1 and CDR2 (germline): MGHDK, SYGVNS. The CDR3 has 14 residues. J gave up 7 bases and V 4 bases, and 5 bases lay outside the gene matches. This sample stems from a study of blood T cell repertoires in COVID-19. Clones were sequenced by immunoSEQ multiplex PCR, and TCRdb holds only the in-frame ones, with some missing. Of nearly 100,000 clones listed, around 80% are singletons. Material: peripheral blood. This TCR derives from a man aged 65-85 years with acute or convalescent COVID-19. This chain uses TRBV25-1 with TRBJ1-5; TRBD1 matches at 9 bases. In DNA, the CDR3 is TGTGCCAGCAGTGGAACAGGGGGCCGACAGCCCCAGCATTTT. Amino acids: CASSGTGGRQPQHF.